Listed below are T cell receptor beta chains from one sample, sequenced in a study of early T cells in non-severe SARS-CoV-2 infection. TCRdb reprocessed the 5' RACE reads via MiXCR and lists one record per CDR3 protein. The repertoire holds about 80,000 distinct CDR3 sequences, with 12% as singletons. Specimen: whole blood. The receptors originated from an adult who was a healthcare worker with PCR-confirmed SARS-CoV-2 infection or an uninfected control (not recorded which). CDR3s include the opening cysteine and the closing phenylalanine or tryptophan. D genes are given only for firm matches. Expanded clones are given a class, and other clones once, few, many or no size at all.

j_call: TRBJ1-1; cdr3_length: 14; d_call: TRBD1; v_call: TRBV27; clone_size: .; cdr3_aa: CASSGQGVGREAFF; cdr3_nt: TGTGCCAGCAGTGGACAGGGGGTAGGGAGGGAAGCTTTCTTT
j_call: TRBJ2-1; cdr3_length: 14; d_call: TRBD1; v_call: TRBV5-1; clone_size: many; cdr3_aa: CASSGGQGGNEQFF; cdr3_nt: TGCGCCAGCAGCGGGGGACAGGGAGGCAATGAGCAGTTCTTC
j_call: TRBJ2-1; cdr3_length: 15; d_call: TRBD2; v_call: TRBV28; clone_size: many; cdr3_aa: CASSLLASGGHEQFF; cdr3_nt: TGTGCCAGCAGCCTTTTGGCTAGCGGGGGCCATGAGCAGTTCTTC
j_call: TRBJ2-7; cdr3_length: 15; d_call: .; v_call: TRBV9; clone_size: many; cdr3_aa: CASSPNHNAIYEQYF; cdr3_nt: TGTGCCAGCAGCCCCAACCATAATGCGATCTACGAGCAGTACTTC
j_call: TRBJ1-2; cdr3_length: 15; d_call: .; v_call: TRBV29-1; clone_size: few; cdr3_aa: CSALTDNPGAYGYTF; cdr3_nt: TGCAGCGCCCTAACTGATAACCCAGGAGCCTATGGCTACACCTTC
j_call: TRBJ2-3; cdr3_length: 15; d_call: .; v_call: TRBV29-1; clone_size: few; cdr3_aa: CSVSGHSSGTDTQYF; cdr3_nt: TGCAGCGTCTCGGGACACTCGTCCGGCACAGATACGCAGTATTTT
j_call: TRBJ2-2; cdr3_length: 13; d_call: .; v_call: TRBV9; clone_size: few; cdr3_aa: CASTGSPPGELFF; cdr3_nt: TGTGCCTCCACGGGAAGCCCACCGGGGGAGCTGTTTTTT
j_call: TRBJ2-7; cdr3_length: 16; d_call: .; v_call: TRBV12-3/TRBV12-4; clone_size: many; cdr3_aa: CASRKDVGMSPYEQYF; cdr3_nt: TGTGCCAGCAGAAAAGACGTGGGGATGTCCCCCTACGAGCAGTACTTC
j_call: TRBJ2-5; cdr3_length: 14; d_call: .; v_call: TRBV28; clone_size: few; cdr3_aa: CASSFTYGGETQYF; cdr3_nt: TGTGCCAGCAGTTTCACATACGGTGGGGAGACCCAGTACTTC
j_call: TRBJ1-6; cdr3_length: 16; d_call: TRBD1; v_call: TRBV11-2; clone_size: few; cdr3_aa: CASSPGQWDYNSPLHF; cdr3_nt: TGTGCCAGCAGCCCGGGACAGTGGGATTATAATTCACCCCTCCACTTT
j_call: TRBJ2-1; cdr3_length: 11; d_call: .; v_call: TRBV2; clone_size: .; cdr3_aa: CASNSYNEQFF; cdr3_nt: TGTGCCAGCAACAGTTACAATGAGCAGTTCTTC
j_call: TRBJ1-1; cdr3_length: 13; d_call: .; v_call: TRBV5-6; clone_size: many; cdr3_aa: CASSLGGVSEAFF; cdr3_nt: TGTGCCAGCAGCTTGGGAGGGGTCAGTGAAGCTTTCTTT
j_call: TRBJ2-1; cdr3_length: 15; d_call: TRBD2; v_call: TRBV28; clone_size: few; cdr3_aa: CASIQVLAGGGEQFF; cdr3_nt: TGTGCCAGCATACAGGTTCTAGCGGGAGGTGGTGAGCAGTTCTTC
j_call: TRBJ1-2; cdr3_length: 12; d_call: .; v_call: TRBV29-1; clone_size: .; cdr3_aa: CSVETDTYGYTF; cdr3_nt: TGCAGCGTTGAAACGGACACTTATGGCTACACCTTC
j_call: TRBJ1-1; cdr3_length: 14; d_call: TRBD1; v_call: TRBV6-5; clone_size: few; cdr3_aa: CASSYWTGGTEVFF; cdr3_nt: TGTGCCAGCAGTTACTGGACAGGAGGGACTGAAGTTTTCTTT
j_call: TRBJ1-5; cdr3_length: 13; d_call: .; v_call: TRBV5-8; clone_size: many; cdr3_aa: CASTLERGQPQHF; cdr3_nt: TGTGCCAGCACCTTGGAGAGGGGTCAGCCCCAGCATTTT
j_call: TRBJ2-7; cdr3_length: 15; d_call: TRBD1; v_call: TRBV6-7; clone_size: few; cdr3_aa: CASSMGQGPSYEQYF; cdr3_nt: TGTGCCAGCAGTATGGGACAGGGACCCTCCTACGAGCAGTACTTC
j_call: TRBJ2-7; cdr3_length: 12; d_call: .; v_call: TRBV29-1; clone_size: few; cdr3_aa: CSVVSDSYEQYF; cdr3_nt: TGCAGCGTTGTGTCGGACTCCTACGAGCAGTACTTC
j_call: TRBJ2-1; cdr3_length: 17; d_call: .; v_call: TRBV5-1; clone_size: .; cdr3_aa: CASSPEAGPSSYNEQFF; cdr3_nt: TGCGCCAGCAGCCCGGAGGCGGGGCCAAGCTCCTACAATGAGCAGTTCTTC
j_call: TRBJ1-4; cdr3_length: 14; d_call: TRBD1; v_call: TRBV9; clone_size: few; cdr3_aa: CASSGTGRDEKLFF; cdr3_nt: TGTGCCAGCAGCGGGACAGGGCGCGATGAAAAACTGTTTTTT
j_call: TRBJ2-7; cdr3_length: 15; d_call: TRBD1; v_call: TRBV5-6; clone_size: .; cdr3_aa: CASSPLPGGAYEQYF; cdr3_nt: TGTGCCAGCAGCCCTCTCCCAGGGGGCGCATACGAGCAGTACTTC
j_call: TRBJ2-1; cdr3_length: 16; d_call: TRBD2; v_call: TRBV7-9; clone_size: .; cdr3_aa: CASRWTSGAPYNEQFF; cdr3_nt: TGTGCCAGCCGCTGGACTAGCGGGGCTCCCTACAATGAGCAGTTCTTC
j_call: TRBJ1-2; cdr3_length: 14; d_call: TRBD1; v_call: TRBV5-1; clone_size: .; cdr3_aa: CASSAGGGSYGYTF; cdr3_nt: TGCGCCAGCTCTGCCGGAGGGGGCTCCTATGGCTACACCTTC
j_call: TRBJ2-5; cdr3_length: 16; d_call: TRBD2; v_call: TRBV7-6; clone_size: many; cdr3_aa: CASSSGLAGPQETQYF; cdr3_nt: TGTGCCAGCAGTTCAGGACTAGCGGGCCCTCAAGAGACCCAGTACTTC
j_call: TRBJ1-5; cdr3_length: 13; d_call: .; v_call: TRBV28; clone_size: many; cdr3_aa: CASRQGSNQPQHF; cdr3_nt: TGTGCCAGCAGGCAGGGGAGCAATCAGCCCCAGCATTTT
j_call: TRBJ2-1; cdr3_length: 16; d_call: TRBD2; v_call: TRBV9; clone_size: many; cdr3_aa: CASSVRGTSGDNEQFF; cdr3_nt: TGTGCCAGCAGCGTAAGGGGGACTAGCGGTGACAATGAGCAGTTCTTC
j_call: TRBJ2-7; cdr3_length: 15; d_call: .; v_call: TRBV11-2; clone_size: few; cdr3_aa: CASSLEYRAVYEQYF; cdr3_nt: TGTGCCAGCAGCTTAGAGTACAGGGCTGTATACGAGCAGTACTTC
j_call: TRBJ2-1; cdr3_length: 17; d_call: TRBD2; v_call: TRBV20-1; clone_size: few; cdr3_aa: CSARGRAGTSAYNEQFF; cdr3_nt: TGCAGTGCTAGAGGCCGCGCCGGGACTAGCGCCTACAATGAGCAGTTCTTC